A selection of T cell receptor beta chains follows, all from one sample in a study of blood T cell repertoires in COVID-19. TCRdb's copy holds only in-frame clones and misses some; the assay was immunoSEQ multiplex PCR. The sample yields 350,000 to 400,000 clones, 85% to 90% seen once. Sequenced input: peripheral blood. The source of these receptors is a man aged 18 to 30 with active or convalescent COVID-19. The CDR3 runs from the conserved cysteine through the conserved F or W. The D gene is left open where the match is weak. The size entry is marked missing in some rows and otherwise reads once, few, many or a size class.

CDR3 protein: CASQAPEQPYEQYF
CDR3 DNA: TGTGCCAGCCAGGCACCCGAGCAACCCTACGAGCAGTACTTC
J gene: TRBJ2-7
clone size: few
V gene: TRBV7-9
D gene: NA

CDR3 protein: CASSQTGTGNNEQFF
CDR3 DNA: TGTGCCAGCAGCCAAACCGGGACAGGGAACAATGAGCAGTTCTTC
J gene: TRBJ2-1
clone size: once
V gene: TRBV3-1/TRBV3-2
D gene: TRBD1

CDR3 protein: CATSERFSGELFF
CDR3 DNA: TGTGCCACCAGTGAGAGATTCTCCGGGGAGCTGTTTTTT
J gene: TRBJ2-2
clone size: many
V gene: TRBV24-1
D gene: NA

CDR3 protein: CASSKARSRTGKNTEAFF
CDR3 DNA: TGTGCCAGCAGCAAAGCGCGAAGCAGGACAGGGAAGAACACTGAAGCTTTCTTT
J gene: TRBJ1-1
clone size: NA
V gene: TRBV21-1
D gene: NA

CDR3 protein: CASSTSGAGVKLFF
CDR3 DNA: TGTGCCAGCAGCACCTCAGGGGCCGGCGTAAAACTGTTTTTT
J gene: TRBJ1-4
clone size: NA
V gene: TRBV9
D gene: NA

CDR3 protein: CASSPWDRVSDQPQHF
CDR3 DNA: TGTGCCAGCTCACCTTGGGACAGGGTAAGCGATCAGCCCCAGCATTTT
J gene: TRBJ1-5
clone size: NA
V gene: TRBV18
D gene: TRBD1

CDR3 protein: CASSYSGHYGYTF
CDR3 DNA: TGTGCCAGCAGTTACTCGGGGCACTATGGCTACACCTTC
J gene: TRBJ1-2
clone size: NA
V gene: TRBV6-5
D gene: NA

CDR3 protein: CASSLRAGGGETQYF
CDR3 DNA: TGTGCCAGCAGCTTAAGAGCGGGGGGTGGAGAGACCCAGTACTTC
J gene: TRBJ2-5
clone size: NA
V gene: TRBV7-2
D gene: TRBD2

CDR3 protein: CASSFERADEQFF
CDR3 DNA: TGTGCCAGCAGCTTTGAGCGGGCCGATGAGCAGTTCTTC
J gene: TRBJ2-1
clone size: NA
V gene: TRBV7-3
D gene: NA

CDR3 protein: CASSSPGGSRNTIYF
CDR3 DNA: TGTGCCAGCAGTTCCCCGGGGGGAAGCAGAAACACCATATATTTT
J gene: TRBJ1-3
clone size: NA
V gene: TRBV28
D gene: NA

CDR3 protein: CASNPRGVTNQPQHF
CDR3 DNA: TGTGCCAGTAACCCCCGCGGGGTAACTAATCAGCCCCAGCATTTT
J gene: TRBJ1-5
clone size: NA
V gene: TRBV19
D gene: NA

CDR3 protein: CASGELGQASYNEQFF
CDR3 DNA: TGCGCCAGCGGGGAGTTGGGACAAGCGTCCTACAATGAGCAGTTCTTC
J gene: TRBJ2-1
clone size: NA
V gene: TRBV10-2
D gene: NA

CDR3 protein: CATSDFGTGPLHF
CDR3 DNA: TGTGCCACCAGTGATTTTGGGACTGGGCCCCTCCACTTT
J gene: TRBJ1-6
clone size: NA
V gene: TRBV24-1
D gene: NA

CDR3 protein: CASSQGQGHTEAFF
CDR3 DNA: TGTGCCAGCAGCCAAGGACAGGGGCACACTGAAGCTTTCTTT
J gene: TRBJ1-1
clone size: NA
V gene: TRBV7-3
D gene: TRBD1

CDR3 protein: CASSQDPDTTETQYF
CDR3 DNA: TGTGCCAGCAGCCAAGATCCTGATACTACGGAGACCCAGTACTTC
J gene: TRBJ2-5
clone size: once
V gene: TRBV3-1/TRBV3-2
D gene: NA

CDR3 protein: CASRYGSGVGYGYTF
CDR3 DNA: TGTGCCAGCCGCTACGGGTCCGGGGTTGGCTATGGCTACACCTTC
J gene: TRBJ1-2
clone size: NA
V gene: TRBV27
D gene: NA

CDR3 protein: CASSPGTANEQFF
CDR3 DNA: TGTGCCAGCAGCCCAGGGACAGCAAATGAGCAGTTCTTC
J gene: TRBJ2-1
clone size: once
V gene: TRBV7-9
D gene: TRBD1

CDR3 protein: CAIRTSGVTDTQYF
CDR3 DNA: TGTGCCATTCGGACTAGCGGGGTCACAGATACGCAGTATTTT
J gene: TRBJ2-3
clone size: NA
V gene: TRBV10-3
D gene: TRBD2

CDR3 protein: CASSPGQGTYNEQFF
CDR3 DNA: TGTGCCAGCAGCCCAGGACAGGGGACCTACAATGAGCAGTTCTTC
J gene: TRBJ2-1
clone size: NA
V gene: TRBV11-2
D gene: TRBD1

CDR3 protein: CASSLAGKDTQYF
CDR3 DNA: TGTGCCAGCAGCCTGGCGGGAAAAGATACGCAGTATTTT
J gene: TRBJ2-3
clone size: NA
V gene: TRBV4-2
D gene: NA

CDR3 protein: CASSGGLAGYNEQFF
CDR3 DNA: TGTGCCAGCAGTGGGGGACTAGCGGGATACAATGAGCAGTTCTTC
J gene: TRBJ2-1
clone size: NA
V gene: TRBV2
D gene: TRBD2

CDR3 protein: CASTKGGGVTEAFF
CDR3 DNA: TGTGCCAGCACAAAAGGCGGAGGGGTCACTGAAGCTTTCTTT
J gene: TRBJ1-1
clone size: NA
V gene: TRBV7-9
D gene: NA

CDR3 protein: CASSPHGEPGNGYTF
CDR3 DNA: TGTGCCAGCAGCCCCCACGGGGAGCCGGGGAATGGCTACACCTTC
J gene: TRBJ1-2
clone size: NA
V gene: TRBV9
D gene: NA

CDR3 protein: CASSSNRAIMSGTEAFF
CDR3 DNA: TGTGCCAGCAGCTCTAACAGGGCTATCATGTCGGGCACTGAAGCTTTCTTT
J gene: TRBJ1-1
clone size: NA
V gene: TRBV11-2
D gene: NA

CDR3 protein: CASRLAGITWETQYF
CDR3 DNA: TGTGCCAGCAGACTAGCGGGAATAACTTGGGAGACCCAGTACTTC
J gene: TRBJ2-5
clone size: few
V gene: TRBV27
D gene: TRBD2